These 15 T cell receptor beta chains were all obtained from the same sample, sequenced in a study of cytomegalovirus exposure and HLA in healthy donors. The PCR contained 60 Vbeta and 13 Jbeta primers. Method: immunoSEQ multiplex PCR; TCRdb's copy keeps in-frame clones and lacks some. Its clone listing holds around 80,000 clones. Sequencing used PBMCs. These receptors all stem from a man aged 35 to 55 in good health and CMV-seronegative.

The V and J genes are TRBV7-2 and TRBJ1-3; D remains ambiguous. V lost 4 bases, J lost 6 bases, and 16 bases lay in between. Germline V gene sequence: CDR1 SGHTA, CDR2 FQGNSA. The CDR3 spans 15 residues. The DNA of the CDR3 is TGTGCCAGCAGCTCGACTAGTTCCCCCGTAAACACCATATATTTT. Translation: CASSSTSSPVNTIYF.

V is TRBV19 and J is TRBJ1-6; tentatively, D is TRBD1 (6 bases). V dropped 9 bases and J dropped 6 bases, with 24 bases sitting between them. Germline CDR1 LNHDA, CDR2 SQIVND (reference sequence). This CDR3 contains 17 residues. In DNA, the CDR3 is TGTGCCAGAAAATGGGGACAAGGGCCCGCGGGTAATTCACCCCTCCACTTT. It is translated as CARKWGQGPAGNSPLHF.

This chain joins TRBV19 and TRBJ1-1; no definite D call. V lost 4 bases and J 1 base, leaving 13 bases between the germline ends. The germline V gene encodes CDR1 LNHDA and CDR2 SQIVND (reference sequence). The CDR3 extends over 15 amino acids. The CDR3 DNA reads TGTGCCAGTAGTACAACTTGGGCCGGGAACACTGAAGCTTTCTTT. Translating gives CASSTTWAGNTEAFF.

CDR3 residues: CASSGEPGLAGELDTQYF. The CDR3 coding sequence is TGTGCCAGCAGCGGGGAACCGGGACTAGCGGGAGAATTGGATACGCAGTATTTT. The chain uses TRBV9 and TRBJ2-3; TRBD2 matches 14 bases. From germline, CDR1 is SGDLS and CDR2 YYNGEE. V dropped 3 bases and J dropped 6; count of bases not matched to a gene: 12. This CDR3 region has 18 residues.

This sequence joins TRBV5-1 and TRBJ1-5; D possibly corresponds to TRBD1 (5 bases). Per germline, CDR1 SGHRS and CDR2 YFSETQ. Between the trimmed V and J ends, which lost 0 bases and 4 bases, there was a span of 14 bases. The length of the CDR3 is 16 residues. The CDR3 sequence is CASSLAGGGENQPQHF. The CDR3 DNA follows: TGCGCCAGCAGCTTGGCGGGGGGTGGGGAAAATCAGCCCCAGCATTTT.

The chain links TRBV6-5 to TRBJ2-1, with 7 bases fitting TRBD1. J was trimmed by 2 bases and V by 0 bases; bases with no gene match: 1. The length of the CDR3 is 15 residues. CDR1 is MNHEY, CDR2 SVGAGI, per germline. CDR3 amino acids: CASSYSGTAYNEQFF. In nucleotides, the CDR3 is TGTGCCAGCAGTTACTCCGGGACAGCCTACAATGAGCAGTTCTTC.

V is TRBV7-9 and J is TRBJ1-2; 7 bases are a match to TRBD1. After removal of 5 bases from V and 10 bases from J, the junction contained 10 bases not matched to a gene. This CDR3 contains 13 residues. The germline V gene has CDR1 SEHNR and CDR2 FQNEAQ (reference sequence). CDR3 protein: CASSQQTGSSYTF. In DNA, the CDR3 is TGTGCCAGCAGCCAACAGACAGGGTCGTCCTACACCTTC. Full variable domain (remainder filled in from reference TRBV7-9 and TRBJ1-2): DTGVSQNPRHKITKRGQNVTFRCDPISEHNRLYWYRQTLGQGPEFLTYFQNEAQLEKSRLLSDRFSAERPKGSFSTLEIQRTEQGDSAMYLCASSQQTGSSYTFGSGTRLTVV.

The chain recombines TRBV10-1 with TRBJ2-7; no clear D. This CDR3 has 13 amino acids. Trimming took 2 bases from V and 3 from J, leaving 8 bases between them. Germline V gene lookup returns CDR1 WNHNN and CDR2 SYGVQD (reference sequence). The CDR3 sequence is CASSEAAVYEQYF. CDR3 nucleotide sequence: TGCGCCAGCAGTGAGGCTGCGGTCTACGAGCAGTACTTC.

This chain connects TRBV5-4 to TRBJ2-7; 7 bases match TRBD2. The CDR3 is 14 residues long. The germline gives CDR1 SGHNT, CDR2 YYREEE (reference sequence). The junction had 4 bases not matched to a gene; V was cut back by 1 base and J by 3 bases. The CDR3 DNA reads TGTGCCAGCAGCTTGTCCGGGAGGCTCTACGAGCAGTACTTC. It translates to CASSLSGRLYEQYF.

This chain joins TRBV18 and TRBJ2-7; tentatively, D is TRBD2 (6 bases). Trimming took 5 bases from V and 6 from J, leaving 20 bases between them. The V gene's germline CDR1 is KGHSH and CDR2 LQKENI. The CDR3 consists of 15 residues. CDR3: CASSSTSTDFGEQYF. As DNA, the CDR3 is TGTGCCAGCTCATCGACTAGTACGGATTTTGGCGAGCAGTACTTC.

This chain connects TRBV10-3 to TRBJ1-1; the D gene is possibly TRBD1 (5 bases). The CDR3 runs 12 residues. Germline V gene sequence: CDR1 ENHRY, CDR2 SYGVKD. V lost 6 bases to trimming and J lost 5 bases, with 10 bases between them. The CDR3 DNA reads TGTGCCATCAGCGGGGGAGGGACTGAAGCTTTCTTT. Amino acid sequence: CAISGGGTEAFF.

This rearrangement joins TRBV28 to TRBJ2-5; TRBD1 is a possible D gene (5 bases). The CDR3 extends over 14 amino acids. In germline, CDR1 is MDHEN, CDR2 SYDVKM. V lost 3 bases and J lost 0, with 8 bases in between. This CDR3 reads CASSFSGNQETQYF. In nucleotides, the CDR3 is TGTGCCAGCAGTTTTTCAGGGAACCAAGAGACCCAGTACTTC.

The CDR3 sequence: CASRTGTGNNQPQHF. The CDR3 DNA sequence: TGTGCCAGCAGGACCGGGACAGGGAACAATCAGCCCCAGCATTTT. The chain has TRBV28 and TRBJ1-5; 9 bases align to TRBD1. CDR3 length: 15 residues. Germline V gene lookup returns CDR1 MDHEN and CDR2 SYDVKM. Trimming took 6 bases from V and 3 from J; bases not matched to a gene: 6.

This chain connects TRBV19 to TRBJ2-2, with D possibly matching TRBD2 (6 bases). The CDR3 contains 18 residues. Trimming left V 0 bases short and J 2 bases short, with 16 bases between. The germline V gene has CDR1 LNHDA and CDR2 SQIVND (reference sequence). CDR3 in amino acids: CASSIEAVRGPNTGELFF. CDR3 nucleotides: TGTGCCAGTAGTATAGAGGCCGTGCGGGGACCTAACACCGGGGAGCTGTTTTTT.

The chain has TRBV5-1 and TRBJ2-1; 10 nucleotides agree with TRBD2. CDR1 is SGHRS and CDR2 is YFSETQ in the germline V gene. The CDR3 consists of 16 residues. Trimming at V came to 0 bases and at J to 8 bases, leaving 8 bases not matched to a gene. The CDR3 nucleotides read TGCGCCAGCAGCTTGGAAGGCCTAGCGGGGGTGGATGAGCAGTTCTTC. Protein product: CASSLEGLAGVDEQFF. The full variable domain, with the rest looked up from reference TRBV5-1 and TRBJ2-1, is KAGVTQTPRYLIKTRGQQVTLSCSPISGHRSVSWYQQTPGQGLQFLFEYFSETQRNKGNFPGRFSGRQFSNSRSEMNVSTLELGDSALYLCASSLEGLAGVDEQFFGPGTRLTVL.